These 17 T cell receptor beta chains share one sample of origin, sequenced in a study of identical twins. One entry per CDR3 protein results from TCRdb running MiXCR on the 5' RACE reads. The sample gives 650,000 to 750,000 distinct CDR3 sequences, approximately 21% of which show up once; 4.3% is in the top ten. This sample also belongs to another study, concerning T cells expressing NK-cell markers.

Sequenced input: PBMCs. These receptors were collected from a young woman in good health.

This clonotype has more than one count but fewer than ten. This sequence joins TRBV12-3 or TRBV12-4 and TRBJ2-7, with a tentative D call TRBD1 (6 bases). V lost 5 bases to trimming and J lost 2 bases, with 16 bases between them. The CDR3 extends over 15 amino acids. The CDR3 loop reads CASSPGQHYPYEQYF. The CDR3 region has the DNA TGTGCCAGCAGTCCCGGACAGCACTACCCCTACGAGCAGTACTTC.

This clonotype was counted between two and nine times. The chain combines TRBV21-1 with TRBJ1-2. TRBV21-1 is flagged as a pseudogene. The CDR3 has 14 residues. The CDR3 loop is CASSTRLGYGGYTF. Written as DNA, the CDR3 is TGTGCCAGCAGCACCAGACTGGGATATGGGGGCTACACCTTC.

At least ten counts were recorded for this clonotype. The chain joins TRBV5-6 to TRBJ2-7, with 8 bases matching TRBD2. CDR1 is SGHDT, CDR2 YYEEEE, per germline. V lost 5 bases, J lost 6 bases, and 16 bases stayed unmatched. This CDR3 has 16 amino acids. In nucleotides, the CDR3 is TGTGCCAGCAGTTCAACCGGGAGGGGTTCGACGAGCGAGCAGTACTTC. It encodes CASSSTGRGSTSEQYF.

The CDR3 region is CATSRGSYVSYNEQFF. The CDR3, as DNA: TGTGCCACCAGCAGGGGCAGCTACGTCTCCTACAATGAGCAGTTCTTC. The rearrangement links TRBV15 to TRBJ2-1; D gene unclear. Germline values: CDR1 LNHNV, CDR2 YYDKDF (reference sequence). The CDR3 has 16 residues. V shed 3 bases and J shed 0 bases, with 12 bases lying between them.

This clonotype was seen a handful of times. CDR3 residues: CSARDLGLSGDTQYF. For the CDR3, the DNA is TGCAGTGCTAGAGATCTAGGACTGTCGGGAGATACGCAGTATTTT. The J gene is TRBJ2-3, the V gene TRBV20-1; weak D call: TRBD2 (5 bases). CDR1 and CDR2 (germline): DFQATT, SNEGSKA (reference sequence). The germline V and J ends were trimmed by 0 bases and 5 bases, with 15 bases remaining between them. The CDR3 is 15 residues long.

The chain couples TRBV27 to TRBJ2-7; D is undetermined. Germline V CDR1 and CDR2: MNHEY, SMNVEV (reference sequence). The CDR3 runs to 15 residues. Between the trimmed V and J ends, which lost 2 bases and 4 bases, there was a span of 15 bases. The CDR3 DNA is TGTGCCAGCAGTTTAACGGCCGGGTTAGCATACGAGCAGTACTTC. Amino acid sequence: CASSLTAGLAYEQYF.

The CDR3 is CASSLGGGAIDTQYF. CDR3 nucleotides: TGTGCCAGCAGCTTAGGCGGGGGGGCAATTGATACGCAGTATTTT. V usage is TRBV7-2 and J usage is TRBJ2-3, with 9 bases fitting TRBD2. This CDR3 is built from 15 residues. Germline CDR1 and CDR2: SGHTA and FQGNSA. Losses at the gene ends were 1 base for V and 6 bases for J; bases not matched to a gene: 5.

In the case of this clonotype: It is likely a read error, because the conserved phenylalanine at the end of the CDR3 is missing. No DNA is shown, since the ends of the CDR3 on it are uncertain; the CDR3 is the one TCRdb lists. The chain recombines TRBV5-1 with TRBJ2-3; whether TRBD2, the table's D call, matches the DNA was not checked. The CDR3 is 14 residues long, ends included. Germline V lookup: CDR1 SGHRS, CDR2 YFSETQ. The CDR3 protein is CASSLGVCSGGGPL.

This clonotype occurred a few times. V usage is TRBV5-1 and J usage is TRBJ2-1, with 7 bases matching TRBD2. CDR1 SGHRS and CDR2 YFSETQ come from the germline V gene. This CDR3 is 14 amino acids long. With V trimmed by 4 bases and J by 9 bases, 10 bases remained unmatched. CDR3 loop: CASSPGGREIEQFF. The CDR3 DNA reads TGCGCCAGCAGCCCGGGTGGGCGGGAGATTGAGCAGTTCTTC. The full variable domain, with the rest looked up from reference TRBV5-1 and TRBJ2-1, is KAGVTQTPRYLIKTRGQQVTLSCSPISGHRSVSWYQQTPGQGLQFLFEYFSETQRNKGNFPGRFSGRQFSNSRSEMNVSTLELGDSALYLCASSPGGREIEQFFGPGTRLTVL.

The gene calls are TRBV6-1 and TRBJ1-2; D not certain. There are 13 residues in the CDR3. Per the germline V gene, CDR1 is MNHNS and CDR2 is SASEGT. The germline V and J ends were trimmed by 8 bases and 4 bases, with 14 bases remaining between them. The CDR3 here is CASCHARGYGYTF. CDR3 bases: TGTGCCAGCTGCCATGCCCGGGGCTATGGCTACACCTTC.

Only a few counts were recorded for this clonotype. V is TRBV7-2 and J is TRBJ2-1; 13 bases are a match to TRBD2. The CDR3 is 16 residues long. J lost 8 bases, V lost 5 bases, and 9 bases had no gene match. CDR1 and CDR2 from the germline V gene are SGHTA and FQGNSA. The CDR3 coding sequence is TGTGCCAGCAGCCCCTTACTAGCGGGGGGGCGGGATGAGCAGTTCTTC. It encodes CASSPLLAGGRDEQFF.

The chain combines TRBV11-2 with TRBJ2-2; no clear D. CDR1 SGHAT and CDR2 FQNNGV come from the germline V gene. V lost 3 bases to trimming and J lost 6 bases, with 5 bases between them. This CDR3 region has 12 residues. The CDR3 sequence: CASSFMAGELFF. CDR3 DNA: TGTGCCAGCAGCTTTATGGCCGGGGAGCTGTTTTTT. Full variable domain (outside the CDR3, taken from reference TRBV11-2 and TRBJ2-2): EAGVAQSPRYKIIEKRQSVAFWCNPISGHATLYWYQQILGQGPKLLIQFQNNGVVDDSQLPKDRFSAERLKGVDSTLKIQPAKLEDSAVYLCASSFMAGELFFGEGSRLTVL.

The chain is built from TRBV27 and TRBJ2-1; no clear D gene. Germline V gene data show CDR1 as MNHEY and CDR2 as SMNVEV (reference sequence). V was pared by 5 bases and J by 3 bases, with 8 bases between. The CDR3 runs 13 residues. The CDR3 DNA follows: TGTGCCAGCAGTGCCCTATACTACAATGAGCAGTTCTTC. Amino acid sequence: CASSALYYNEQFF.

The V gene is TRBV4-1, the J gene TRBJ2-5; D call uncertain. V was shortened by 1 base and J by 4 bases, with 7 bases between the two germline ends. CDR1 MGHRA and CDR2 YSYEKL come from the germline V gene. The CDR3 runs to 13 residues. The CDR3: CASSQATTETQYF. The CDR3, as DNA: TGCGCCAGCAGCCAAGCTACAACAGAGACCCAGTACTTC.

This clonotype occurred many times. The chain uses TRBV13 and TRBJ2-7; D is possibly TRBD1 or TRBD2 (5 bases each). V was trimmed by 5 bases and J by 0 bases, leaving 11 bases between them. Germline assignment: CDR1 PRHDT and CDR2 FYEKMQ (reference sequence). This CDR3 has 14 residues. CDR3 in amino acids: CASSGGSSSYEQYF. For the CDR3, the DNA is TGTGCCAGCAGCGGGGGATCCAGCTCCTACGAGCAGTACTTC.

CDR3 sequence reads: CASSLGATGWSEQFF. CDR3 nucleotide sequence: TGTGCCAGCAGCTTAGGCGCGACAGGATGGAGTGAGCAGTTCTTC. This chain connects TRBV7-2 to TRBJ2-1, with D perhaps matching TRBD1 (6 bases). This CDR3 has 15 residues. Germline lookup yields CDR1 SGHTA and CDR2 FQGNSA. Trimming shortened V by 1 base and J by 9 bases, and 16 bases separated the two germline ends.

In its sample, this clonotype was seen a few times. For the CDR3, the DNA is TGTGCCAGCTCAGGACTACACGAGCAGTACTTC. Residues: CASSGLHEQYF. The chain has TRBV18 and TRBJ2-7, with D maybe TRBD2 (6 bases). The CDR3 is 11 amino acids. V lost 5 bases, J lost 5 bases, and 7 bases lay in between. Germline loops: CDR1 KGHSH, CDR2 LQKENI.